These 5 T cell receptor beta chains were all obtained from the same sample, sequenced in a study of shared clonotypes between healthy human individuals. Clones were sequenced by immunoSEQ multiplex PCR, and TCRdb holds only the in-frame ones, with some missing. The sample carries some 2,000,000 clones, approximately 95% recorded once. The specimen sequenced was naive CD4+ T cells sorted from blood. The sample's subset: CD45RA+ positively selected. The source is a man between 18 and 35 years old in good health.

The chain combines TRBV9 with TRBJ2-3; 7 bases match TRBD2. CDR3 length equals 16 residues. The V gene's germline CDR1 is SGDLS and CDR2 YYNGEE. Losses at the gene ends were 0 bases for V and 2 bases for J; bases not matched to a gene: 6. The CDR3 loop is CASSVASSGLTDTQYF. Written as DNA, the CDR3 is TGTGCCAGCAGCGTAGCTTCTAGCGGACTCACAGATACGCAGTATTTT.

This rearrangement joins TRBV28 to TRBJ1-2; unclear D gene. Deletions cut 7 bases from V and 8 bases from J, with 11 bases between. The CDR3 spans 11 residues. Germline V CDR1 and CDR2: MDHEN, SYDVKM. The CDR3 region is CASTTRRGYTF. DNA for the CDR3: TGTGCCAGCACTACCCGGCGAGGCTACACCTTC.

The CDR3 coding sequence is TGCAGCGTTGTGGCGGGAGGGCCTGGGGAGACCCAGTACTTC. Translation: CSVVAGGPGETQYF. This chain connects TRBV29-1 to TRBJ2-5; 9 bases are a match to TRBD2. The V and J ends lost 4 bases and 5 bases, in that order; junction bases with no gene match: 8. The CDR3 extends over 14 amino acids. Germline V gene lookup returns CDR1 SQVTM and CDR2 ANQGSEA.

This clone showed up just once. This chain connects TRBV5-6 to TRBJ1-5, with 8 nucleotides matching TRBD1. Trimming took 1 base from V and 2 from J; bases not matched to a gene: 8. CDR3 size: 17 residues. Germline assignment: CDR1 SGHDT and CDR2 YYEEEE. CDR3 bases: TGTGCCAGCAGCTTGCGCCAGGGGGCCTTGGGCAATCAGCCCCAGCATTTT. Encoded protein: CASSLRQGALGNQPQHF. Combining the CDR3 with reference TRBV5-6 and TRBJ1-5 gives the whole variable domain DAGVTQSPTHLIKTRGQQVTLRCSPKSGHDTVSWYQQALGQGPQFIFQYYEEEERQRGNFPDRFSGHQFPNYSSELNVNALLLGDSALYLCASSLRQGALGNQPQHFGDGTRLSIL.

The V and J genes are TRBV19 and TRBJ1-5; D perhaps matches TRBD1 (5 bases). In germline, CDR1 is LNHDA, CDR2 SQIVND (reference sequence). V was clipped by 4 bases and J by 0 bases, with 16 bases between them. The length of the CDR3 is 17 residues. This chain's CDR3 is CASSTLAGQGSNQPQHF. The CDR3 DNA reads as TGTGCCAGTAGTACCCTAGCGGGGCAGGGTAGCAATCAGCCCCAGCATTTT.